This T cell receptor (beta chain) stems from a study of CD8 T cells in Susac syndrome. Deletions cut 6 bases from V and 7 bases from J, with 13 bases between. CDR1 is LNHNV and CDR2 is YYDKDF in the germline V gene (reference sequence). The CDR3 runs to 13 residues. The authors reverse transcribed 0.5 to 1 ug RNA with random hexamers. TCRdb itself ran the immunoSEQ multiplex PCR reads through MiXCR, one entry per CDR3 protein. This table holds roughly 190,000 distinct CDR3 sequences, about 94% found once. Negative isolation was used for CD8+ and CD4+ T cells, and FACS enrichment was applied to TEMRA cells.

Sequences were obtained from CD4+ T cells from PBMCs. The V and J genes are TRBV15 and TRBJ2-1; D is ambiguous. This receptor was obtained from a human donor in good health. The CDR3 sequence: CATSLVVWNEQFF. CDR3 nucleotides: TGTGCCACCAGTCTTGTCGTCTGGAATGAGCAGTTCTTC.